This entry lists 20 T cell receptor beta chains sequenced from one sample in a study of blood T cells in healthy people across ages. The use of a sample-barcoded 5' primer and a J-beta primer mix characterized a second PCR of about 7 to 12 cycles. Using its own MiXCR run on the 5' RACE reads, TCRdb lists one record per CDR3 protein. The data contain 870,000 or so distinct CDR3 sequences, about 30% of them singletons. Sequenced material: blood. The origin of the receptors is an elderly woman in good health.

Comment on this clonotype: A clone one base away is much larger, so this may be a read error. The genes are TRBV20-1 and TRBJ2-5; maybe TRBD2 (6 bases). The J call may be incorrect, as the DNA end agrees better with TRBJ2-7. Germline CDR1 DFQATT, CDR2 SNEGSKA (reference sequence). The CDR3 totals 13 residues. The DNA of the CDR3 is TGCGGTGCTAGAGGTTCTAGCGACTACGAGCAGTACTTC. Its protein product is CGARGSSDYEQYF.

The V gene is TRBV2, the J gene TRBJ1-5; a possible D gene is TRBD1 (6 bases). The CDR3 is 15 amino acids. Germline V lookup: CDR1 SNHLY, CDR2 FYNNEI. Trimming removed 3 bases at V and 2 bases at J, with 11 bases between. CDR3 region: CASSEAGVGNQPQHF. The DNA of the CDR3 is TGTGCCAGCAGTGAGGCAGGGGTAGGCAATCAGCCCCAGCATTTT. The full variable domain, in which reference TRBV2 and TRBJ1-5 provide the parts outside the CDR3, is EPEVTQTPSHQVTQMGQEVILRCVPISNHLYFYWYRQILGQKVEFLVSFYNNEISEKSEIFDDQFSVERPDGSNFTLKIRSTKLEDSAMYFCASSEAGVGNQPQHFGDGTRLSIL.

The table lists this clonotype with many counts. The CDR3 loop reads CASESGGPVYNEQFF. The CDR3, as DNA: TGTGCCAGCGAATCCGGGGGCCCCGTTTACAATGAGCAGTTCTTC. The chain combines TRBV12-3 or TRBV12-4 with TRBJ2-1; D possibly uses TRBD1 or TRBD2 (6 bases each). V dropped 8 bases and J dropped 4 bases, with 18 bases sitting between them. The length of the CDR3 is 15 residues.

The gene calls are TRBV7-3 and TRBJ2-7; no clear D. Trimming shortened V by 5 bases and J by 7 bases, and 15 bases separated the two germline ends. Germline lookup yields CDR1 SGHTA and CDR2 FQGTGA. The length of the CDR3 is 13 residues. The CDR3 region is CASSPGLFGEQYF. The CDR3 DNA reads TGTGCCAGCAGCCCTGGGCTGTTCGGGGAGCAGTACTTC.

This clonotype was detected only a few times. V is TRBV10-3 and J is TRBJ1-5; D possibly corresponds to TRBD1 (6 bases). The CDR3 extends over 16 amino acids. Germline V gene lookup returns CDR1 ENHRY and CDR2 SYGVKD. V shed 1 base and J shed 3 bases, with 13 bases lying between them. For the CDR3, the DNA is TGTGCCATCAGTGAGTGGGGTTCAGGGGCCAATCAGCCCCAGCATTTT. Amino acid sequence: CAISEWGSGANQPQHF.

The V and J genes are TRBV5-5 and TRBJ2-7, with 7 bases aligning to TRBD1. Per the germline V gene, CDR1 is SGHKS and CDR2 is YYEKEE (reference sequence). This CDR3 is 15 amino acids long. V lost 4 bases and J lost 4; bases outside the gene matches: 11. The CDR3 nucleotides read TGTGCCAGCAGCGAGCACCTTGGCAGGGGGTACGAGCAGTACTTC. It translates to CASSEHLGRGYEQYF.

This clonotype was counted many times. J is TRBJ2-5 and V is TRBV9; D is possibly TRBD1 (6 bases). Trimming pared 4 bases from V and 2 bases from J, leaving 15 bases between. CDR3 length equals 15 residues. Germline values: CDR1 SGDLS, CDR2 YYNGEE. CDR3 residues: CASSSSGGRQETQYF. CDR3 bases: TGTGCCAGCAGCTCCAGTGGGGGCAGACAAGAGACCCAGTACTTC.

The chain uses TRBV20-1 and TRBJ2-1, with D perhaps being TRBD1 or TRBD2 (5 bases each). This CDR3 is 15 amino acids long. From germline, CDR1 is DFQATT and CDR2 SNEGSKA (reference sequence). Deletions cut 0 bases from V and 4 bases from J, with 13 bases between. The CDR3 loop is CSAREDEGLYNEQFF. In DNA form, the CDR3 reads TGCAGTGCTAGAGAAGACGAGGGGCTTTACAATGAGCAGTTCTTC.

The CDR3 sequence is CASSLLKLAGADTQYF. The CDR3 region has the DNA TGTGCCAGCAGCTTATTGAAACTAGCGGGGGCAGATACGCAGTATTTT. The chain carries TRBV13 and TRBJ2-3, with TRBD2 identical over 11 bases. The germline V gene encodes CDR1 PRHDT and CDR2 FYEKMQ (reference sequence). The length of the CDR3 is 16 residues. V was pared by 2 bases and J by 4 bases, with 5 bases of the junction left unmatched.

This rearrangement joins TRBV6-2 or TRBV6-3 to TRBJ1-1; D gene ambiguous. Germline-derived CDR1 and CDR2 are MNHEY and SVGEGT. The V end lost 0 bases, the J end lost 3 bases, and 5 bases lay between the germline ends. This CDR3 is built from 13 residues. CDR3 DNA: TGTGCCAGCAGTTACTCGGCACACACTGAAGCTTTCTTT. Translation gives CASSYSAHTEAFF.

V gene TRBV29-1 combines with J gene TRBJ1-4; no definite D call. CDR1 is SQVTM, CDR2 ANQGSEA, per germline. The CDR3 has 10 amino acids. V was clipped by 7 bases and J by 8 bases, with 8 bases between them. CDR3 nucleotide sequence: TGCAGCGCACTTAACGAAAAACTGTTTTTT. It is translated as CSALNEKLFF.

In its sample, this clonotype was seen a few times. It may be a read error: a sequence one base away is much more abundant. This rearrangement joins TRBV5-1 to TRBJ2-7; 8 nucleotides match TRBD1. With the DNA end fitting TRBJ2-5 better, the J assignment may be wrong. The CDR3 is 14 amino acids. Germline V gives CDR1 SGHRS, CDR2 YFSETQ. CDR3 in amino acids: CASSSGQVGETQYF. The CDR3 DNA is TGCGCCAGCAGCTCGGGACAGGTCGGAGAGACCCAGTACTTC.

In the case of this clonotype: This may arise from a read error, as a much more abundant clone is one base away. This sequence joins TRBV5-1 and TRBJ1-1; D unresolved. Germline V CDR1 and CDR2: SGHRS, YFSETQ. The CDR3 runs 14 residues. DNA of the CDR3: TGCGCCAGCGGCTTGGAAGATTGGATGGCTGAAGCTTTCTTT. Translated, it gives CASGLEDWMAEAFF.

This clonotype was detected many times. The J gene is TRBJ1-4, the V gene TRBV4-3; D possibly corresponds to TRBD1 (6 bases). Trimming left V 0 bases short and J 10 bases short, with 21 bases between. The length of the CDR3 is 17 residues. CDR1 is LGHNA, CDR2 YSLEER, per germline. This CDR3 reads CASSQELGRGTGRKLFF. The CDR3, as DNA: TGCGCCAGCAGCCAAGAGTTGGGCAGGGGTACGGGTCGAAAACTGTTTTTT.

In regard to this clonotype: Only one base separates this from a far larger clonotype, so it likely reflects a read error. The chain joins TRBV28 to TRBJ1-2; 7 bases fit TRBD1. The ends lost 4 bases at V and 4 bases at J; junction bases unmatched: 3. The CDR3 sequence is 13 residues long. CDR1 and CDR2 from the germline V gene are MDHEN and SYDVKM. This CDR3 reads CASSYGTVYGYTF. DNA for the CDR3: TGTGCCAGCAGTTACGGGACAGTCTATGGCTACACCTTC.

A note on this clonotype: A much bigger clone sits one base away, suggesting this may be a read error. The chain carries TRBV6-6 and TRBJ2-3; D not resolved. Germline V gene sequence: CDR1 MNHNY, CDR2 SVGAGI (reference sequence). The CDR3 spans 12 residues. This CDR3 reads CTSSYISDTQYF. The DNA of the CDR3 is TGTACCAGCAGTTACATTTCGGATACGCAGTATTTT.

The CDR3 nucleotides read TGTGCCAGCAGTGAACAAGAGAACGAGCAGTACTTC. Translating gives CASSEQENEQYF. V gene TRBV6-1 combines with J gene TRBJ2-7, with D hard to call. V was clipped by 2 bases and J by 5 bases, with 7 bases between them. CDR1 is MNHNS, CDR2 SASEGT, per germline. The CDR3 extends over 12 amino acids.

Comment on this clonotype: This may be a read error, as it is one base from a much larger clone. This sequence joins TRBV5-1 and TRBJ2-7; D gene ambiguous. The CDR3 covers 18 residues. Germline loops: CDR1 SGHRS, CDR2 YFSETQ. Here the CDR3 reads CASSLANTDGRTPYKQYF. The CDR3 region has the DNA TGCGCCAGCAGCTTGGCCAACACGGACGGCAGGACCCCCTACAAGCAGTACTTC.

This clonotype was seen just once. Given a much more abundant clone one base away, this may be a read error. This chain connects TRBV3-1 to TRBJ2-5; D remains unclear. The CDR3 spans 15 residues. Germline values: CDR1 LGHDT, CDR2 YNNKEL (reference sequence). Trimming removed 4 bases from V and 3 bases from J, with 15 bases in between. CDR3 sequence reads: CASSRGPIPKETQYF. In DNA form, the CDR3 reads TGTGCCAGCAGCCGAGGCCCTATACCCAAAGAGACCCAGTACTTC.

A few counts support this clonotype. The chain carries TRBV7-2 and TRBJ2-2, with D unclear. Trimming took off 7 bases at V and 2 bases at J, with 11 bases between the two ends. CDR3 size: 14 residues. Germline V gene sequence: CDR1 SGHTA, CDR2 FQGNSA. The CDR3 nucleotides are TGTGCCAGCACGCGGAGTAGAAACACCGGGGAGCTGTTTTTT. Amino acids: CASTRSRNTGELFF.